These T cell receptor beta chains were read from a single sample in a study of memory CD4+ T cells and cytomegalovirus serostatus. Only in-frame clones appear in the TCRdb table, and some are missing; sequencing was by immunoSEQ multiplex PCR. The sample contains about 54,000 clones, over 70% of which appear only once. Material for sequencing was memory CD4+ T cells from blood. These TCRs come from an adult in good health and CMV-seropositive. CDR3s include the opening cysteine and the closing phenylalanine or tryptophan. Fields, in order: D gene, V gene, clone size, J gene, CDR3 protein, CDR3 DNA. D genes are given only for firm matches. Only part of the rows carry a size: once, few, many, or a class if the clone is expanded.

D: -
V: TRBV6-5
size: -
J: TRBJ1-2
CDR3: CASSYSKAGGYGYTF
DNA: TGTGCCAGCAGTTACTCGAAGGCAGGAGGCTATGGCTACACCTTC

D: -
V: TRBV19
size: -
J: TRBJ1-2
CDR3: CASSRTVALNYGYTF
DNA: TGTGCCAGTAGTAGAACAGTTGCCCTTAACTATGGCTACACCTTC

D: TRBD2
V: TRBV9
size: once
J: TRBJ2-7
CDR3: CASSSPASGTEQYF
DNA: TGTGCCAGCAGCTCCCCGGCTAGCGGGACCGAGCAGTACTTC

D: TRBD1
V: TRBV23-1
size: few
J: TRBJ1-2
CDR3: CARTDRGNNGYTF
DNA: TGCGCCCGGACGGACAGGGGGAATAATGGCTACACCTTC

D: -
V: TRBV19
size: -
J: TRBJ2-7
CDR3: CAGSYEQYF
DNA: TGTGCCGGCTCCTACGAGCAGTACTTC

D: -
V: TRBV29-1
size: once
J: TRBJ2-5
CDR3: CSVGGGGQETQYF
DNA: TGCAGCGTTGGAGGGGGGGGTCAAGAGACCCAGTACTTC

D: TRBD2
V: TRBV7-2
size: -
J: TRBJ2-1
CDR3: CASSSNGGDEQFF
DNA: TGTGCCAGCAGCTCTAATGGGGGGGATGAGCAGTTCTTC

D: TRBD2
V: TRBV28
size: -
J: TRBJ2-2
CDR3: CASSYLGLAANTGELFF
DNA: TGTGCCAGCAGTTACCTGGGACTAGCGGCGAACACCGGGGAGCTGTTTTTT

D: -
V: TRBV28
size: -
J: TRBJ1-5
CDR3: CASSLFGGGGQPQHF
DNA: TGTGCCAGCAGTTTATTTGGGGGTGGCGGCCAGCCCCAGCATTTT

D: -
V: TRBV7-9
size: -
J: TRBJ2-3
CDR3: CASSSSTDTQYF
DNA: TGTGCCAGCAGTTCGAGCACAGATACGCAGTATTTT

D: -
V: TRBV7-9
size: -
J: TRBJ1-1
CDR3: CASSLTGNTEAFF
DNA: TGTGCCAGCAGCCTTACAGGAAACACTGAAGCTTTCTTT

D: -
V: TRBV11-3
size: -
J: TRBJ2-1
CDR3: CASSLDSNEQFF
DNA: TGTGCCAGCAGCTTAGACTCTAATGAGCAGTTCTTC

D: -
V: TRBV10-3
size: -
J: TRBJ2-2
CDR3: CASDSGGESRELFF
DNA: TGTGCCTCCGACTCGGGGGGCGAATCCCGGGAGCTGTTTTTT

D: -
V: TRBV13
size: -
J: TRBJ2-7
CDR3: CASSQQAGATYEQYF
DNA: TGTGCCAGCAGCCAACAAGCGGGTGCTACCTACGAGCAGTACTTC

D: -
V: TRBV6-6
size: -
J: TRBJ1-1
CDR3: CASRATGEAFF
DNA: TGTGCCAGCAGGGCTACAGGGGAAGCTTTCTTT

D: -
V: TRBV11-2
size: -
J: TRBJ2-2
CDR3: CASSLGADPVGTGELFF
DNA: TGTGCCAGCAGCTTAGGGGCCGACCCCGTCGGGACCGGGGAGCTGTTTTTT

D: -
V: TRBV7-8
size: medium-sized
J: TRBJ1-2
CDR3: CASSLVAGLDGYTF
DNA: TGTGCCAGCAGCTTAGTGGCAGGGCTGGATGGCTACACCTTC

D: -
V: TRBV6-1
size: -
J: TRBJ2-7
CDR3: CASSDPQSYEQYF
DNA: TGTGCCAGCAGTGACCCACAGTCCTACGAGCAGTACTTC

D: -
V: TRBV19
size: -
J: TRBJ1-5
CDR3: CASSIPGGGQPQHF
DNA: TGTGCCAGTAGTATCCCGGGGGGAGGGCAGCCCCAGCATTTT

D: TRBD2
V: TRBV7-2
size: -
J: TRBJ2-1
CDR3: CASSPRTSLGYNEQFF
DNA: TGTGCCAGCAGCCCCCGGACTAGTTTGGGTTACAATGAGCAGTTCTTC

D: -
V: TRBV7-9
size: -
J: TRBJ1-4
CDR3: CASSPGNIPGGEKLFF
DNA: TGTGCCAGCAGTCCCGGTAATATCCCTGGGGGTGAAAAACTGTTTTTT

D: TRBD1
V: TRBV28
size: -
J: TRBJ2-1
CDR3: CASSRPGQGSNEQFF
DNA: TGTGCCAGCAGCAGACCGGGACAGGGGAGCAATGAGCAGTTCTTC

D: TRBD2
V: TRBV4-1
size: -
J: TRBJ2-1
CDR3: CASSLGGLSGRLNEQFF
DNA: TGCGCCAGCAGTTTAGGGGGTCTGAGCGGGAGGTTGAATGAGCAGTTCTTC

D: -
V: TRBV4-3
size: -
J: TRBJ2-7
CDR3: CASSQESGASYEQYF
DNA: TGCGCCAGCAGCCAAGAGTCCGGGGCCTCCTACGAGCAGTACTTC

D: -
V: TRBV10-1
size: few
J: TRBJ2-7
CDR3: CASRQGPCLYEQYF
DNA: TGCGCCAGCAGACAGGGTCCTTGCCTCTACGAGCAGTACTTC

D: TRBD2
V: TRBV4-2
size: -
J: TRBJ2-5
CDR3: CASSQDASGETQYF
DNA: TGTGCCAGCAGCCAAGATGCTAGCGGAGAGACCCAGTACTTC

D: -
V: TRBV28
size: -
J: TRBJ1-2
CDR3: CASSHREPYGYTF
DNA: TGTGCCAGCAGTCACAGGGAGCCCTATGGCTACACCTTC

D: -
V: TRBV10-3
size: once
J: TRBJ1-1
CDR3: CAISSHERGTEAFF
DNA: TGTGCCATCAGTTCACATGAGAGGGGCACTGAAGCTTTCTTT

D: -
V: TRBV7-2
size: -
J: TRBJ2-1
CDR3: CASSIDRNEQFF
DNA: TGTGCCAGCAGCATTGACAGGAATGAGCAGTTCTTC

D: -
V: TRBV28
size: -
J: TRBJ2-7
CDR3: CASSLFLGTYEQYF
DNA: TGTGCCAGCAGTTTATTTTTAGGCACCTACGAGCAGTACTTC

D: TRBD2
V: TRBV7-2
size: once
J: TRBJ2-1
CDR3: CASSLFTSGREVDNEQFF
DNA: TGTGCCAGCAGCTTATTCACTAGCGGGAGGGAAGTGGACAATGAGCAGTTCTTC

D: -
V: TRBV5-1
size: -
J: TRBJ2-3
CDR3: CASSPPPNTDTQYF
DNA: TGCGCCAGCAGCCCGCCCCCAAACACAGATACGCAGTATTTT

D: -
V: TRBV5-6
size: -
J: TRBJ2-5
CDR3: CASSLLGRGLETQYF
DNA: TGTGCCAGCAGCTTATTGGGGCGCGGGCTAGAGACCCAGTACTTC

D: -
V: TRBV27
size: -
J: TRBJ2-6
CDR3: CASSLSGGANVLTF
DNA: TGTGCCAGCAGTTTATCGGGCGGGGCCAACGTCCTGACTTTC

D: TRBD1
V: TRBV30
size: once
J: TRBJ2-5
CDR3: CAWSARTGLPETQYF
DNA: TGTGCCTGGAGTGCCCGGACAGGGCTTCCAGAGACCCAGTACTTC

D: -
V: TRBV4-1
size: few
J: TRBJ2-7
CDR3: CASSQGIAVSYEQYF
DNA: TGCGCCAGCAGCCAAGGGATAGCAGTCTCCTACGAGCAGTACTTC

D: -
V: TRBV5-4
size: -
J: TRBJ2-2
CDR3: CASSSLIPGDTGELFF
DNA: TGTGCCAGCAGCTCACTAATCCCGGGTGACACCGGGGAGCTGTTTTTT

D: -
V: TRBV6-5
size: few
J: TRBJ2-1
CDR3: CASSYSYSSYNEQFF
DNA: TGTGCCAGCAGTTACTCGTATAGCTCCTACAATGAGCAGTTCTTC

D: -
V: TRBV30
size: -
J: TRBJ1-1
CDR3: CAWSAEGIAFF
DNA: TGTGCCTGGAGTGCTGAGGGGATCGCTTTCTTT

D: TRBD1
V: TRBV2
size: once
J: TRBJ2-1
CDR3: CASSLETTGGSEQFF
DNA: TGTGCCAGCAGTCTCGAAACGACAGGGGGCAGCGAGCAGTTCTTC

D: -
V: TRBV5-1
size: -
J: TRBJ2-1
CDR3: CASSLGSSENEQFF
DNA: TGCGCCAGCAGCTTGGGATCTAGCGAGAATGAGCAGTTCTTC

D: -
V: TRBV29-1
size: -
J: TRBJ2-3
CDR3: CSVESELAAQYF
DNA: TGCAGCGTTGAAAGTGAGCTAGCTGCGCAGTATTTT